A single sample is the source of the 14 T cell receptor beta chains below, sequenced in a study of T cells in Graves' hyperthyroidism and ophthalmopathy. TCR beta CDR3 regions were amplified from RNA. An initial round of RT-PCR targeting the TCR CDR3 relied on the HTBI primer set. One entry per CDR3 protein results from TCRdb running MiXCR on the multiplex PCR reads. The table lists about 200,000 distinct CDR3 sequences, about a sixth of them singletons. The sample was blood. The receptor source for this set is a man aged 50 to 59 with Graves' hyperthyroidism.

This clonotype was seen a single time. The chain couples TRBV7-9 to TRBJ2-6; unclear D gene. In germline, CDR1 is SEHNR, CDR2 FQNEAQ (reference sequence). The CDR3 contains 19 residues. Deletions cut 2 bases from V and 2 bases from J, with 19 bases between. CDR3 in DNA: TGTGCCAGCAGCTTAAGTCTGGGCCTCGAGCCGACTGGGGCCAACGTCCTGACTTTC. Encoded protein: CASSLSLGLEPTGANVLTF.

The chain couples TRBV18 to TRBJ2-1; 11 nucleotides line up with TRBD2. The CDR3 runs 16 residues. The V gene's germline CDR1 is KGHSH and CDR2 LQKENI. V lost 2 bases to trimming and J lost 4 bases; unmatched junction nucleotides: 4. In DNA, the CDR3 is TGTGCCAGCTCACCATATAGCGGGAGGGCTTACAATGAGCAGTTCTTC. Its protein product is CASSPYSGRAYNEQFF.

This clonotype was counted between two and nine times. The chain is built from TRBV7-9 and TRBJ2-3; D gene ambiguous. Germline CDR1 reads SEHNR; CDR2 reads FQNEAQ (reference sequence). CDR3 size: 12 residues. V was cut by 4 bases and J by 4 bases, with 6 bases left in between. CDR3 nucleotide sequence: TGTGCCAGCAGCTCTCCGGCAGATACGCAGTATTTT. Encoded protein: CASSSPADTQYF. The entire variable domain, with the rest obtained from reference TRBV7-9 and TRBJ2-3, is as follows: DTGVSQNPRHKITKRGQNVTFRCDPISEHNRLYWYRQTLGQGPEFLTYFQNEAQLEKSRLLSDRFSAERPKGSFSTLEIQRTEQGDSAMYLCASSSPADTQYFGPGTRLTVL.

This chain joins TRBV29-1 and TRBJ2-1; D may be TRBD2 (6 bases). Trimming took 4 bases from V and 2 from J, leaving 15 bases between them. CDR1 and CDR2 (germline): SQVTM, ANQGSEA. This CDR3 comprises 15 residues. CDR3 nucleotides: TGCAGCGTTGCCTCCCGGGACTCGCCCTACAATGAGCAGTTCTTC. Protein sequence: CSVASRDSPYNEQFF.

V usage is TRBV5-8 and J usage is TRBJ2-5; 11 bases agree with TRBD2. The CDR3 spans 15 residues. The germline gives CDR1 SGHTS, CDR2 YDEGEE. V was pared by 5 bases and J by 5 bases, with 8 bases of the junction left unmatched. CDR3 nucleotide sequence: TGTGCCAGCAGTCGGGGGACTAGCGGAGGGGAGACCCAGTACTTC. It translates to CASSRGTSGGETQYF.

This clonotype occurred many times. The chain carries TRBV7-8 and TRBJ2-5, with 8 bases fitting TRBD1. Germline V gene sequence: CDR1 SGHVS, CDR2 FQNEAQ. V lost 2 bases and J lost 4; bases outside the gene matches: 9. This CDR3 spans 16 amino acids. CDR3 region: CASSLFAGGEGETQYF. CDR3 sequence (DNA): TGTGCCAGCAGCTTATTTGCAGGGGGCGAAGGAGAGACCCAGTACTTC.

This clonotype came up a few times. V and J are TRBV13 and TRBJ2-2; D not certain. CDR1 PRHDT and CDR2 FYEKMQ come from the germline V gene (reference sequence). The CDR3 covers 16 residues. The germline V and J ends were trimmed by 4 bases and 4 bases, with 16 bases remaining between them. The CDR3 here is CASSSSTRTFTGELFF. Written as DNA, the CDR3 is TGTGCCAGCAGCTCATCCACACGAACATTCACCGGGGAGCTGTTTTTT. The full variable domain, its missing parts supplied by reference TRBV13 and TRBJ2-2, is AAGVIQSPRHLIKEKRETATLKCYPIPRHDTVYWYQQGPGQDPQFLISFYEKMQSDKGSIPDRFSAQQFSDYHSELNMSSLELGDSALYFCASSSSTRTFTGELFFGEGSRLTVL.

CDR3 coding DNA: TGTGCCATCAGTCTATCCCCAACAGGGAAGGGTGAAAAACTGTTTTTT. Residues: CAISLSPTGKGEKLFF. V is TRBV10-3 and J is TRBJ1-4; D perhaps matches TRBD1 (6 bases). V lost 5 bases and J lost 7, with 20 bases in between. Per germline, CDR1 ENHRY and CDR2 SYGVKD. This CDR3 spans 16 amino acids.

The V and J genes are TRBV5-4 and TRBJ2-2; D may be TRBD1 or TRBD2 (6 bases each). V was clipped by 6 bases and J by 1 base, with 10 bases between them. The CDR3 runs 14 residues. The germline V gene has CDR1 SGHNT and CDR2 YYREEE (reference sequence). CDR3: CASIRGLNTGELFF. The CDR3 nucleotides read TGTGCCAGCATCCGGGGGCTGAACACCGGGGAGCTGTTTTTT.

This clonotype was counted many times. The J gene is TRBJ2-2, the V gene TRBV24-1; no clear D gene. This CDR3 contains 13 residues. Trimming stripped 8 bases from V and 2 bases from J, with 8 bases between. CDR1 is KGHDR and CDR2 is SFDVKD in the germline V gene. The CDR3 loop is CATMDLNTGELFF. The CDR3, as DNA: TGTGCCACCATGGACCTTAACACCGGGGAGCTGTTTTTT.

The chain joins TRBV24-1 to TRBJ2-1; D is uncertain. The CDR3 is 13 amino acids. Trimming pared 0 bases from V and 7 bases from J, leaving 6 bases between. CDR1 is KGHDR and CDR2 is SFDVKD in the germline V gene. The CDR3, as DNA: TGTGCCACCAGTGATTTGTTAGAGAATGAGCAGTTCTTC. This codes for CATSDLLENEQFF.

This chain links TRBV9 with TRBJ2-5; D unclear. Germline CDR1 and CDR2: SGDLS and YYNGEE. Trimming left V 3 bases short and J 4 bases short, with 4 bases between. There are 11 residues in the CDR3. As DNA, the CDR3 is TGTGCCAGCAGCGCCGGAGAGACCCAGTACTTC. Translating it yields CASSAGETQYF.

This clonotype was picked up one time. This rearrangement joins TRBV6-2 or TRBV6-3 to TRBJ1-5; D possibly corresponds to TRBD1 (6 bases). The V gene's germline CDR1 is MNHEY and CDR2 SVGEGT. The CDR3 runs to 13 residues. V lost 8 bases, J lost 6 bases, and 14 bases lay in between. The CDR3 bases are TGTGCCAGCGGCTCCGGACAGCTTCAGCCCCAGCATTTT. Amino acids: CASGSGQLQPQHF.

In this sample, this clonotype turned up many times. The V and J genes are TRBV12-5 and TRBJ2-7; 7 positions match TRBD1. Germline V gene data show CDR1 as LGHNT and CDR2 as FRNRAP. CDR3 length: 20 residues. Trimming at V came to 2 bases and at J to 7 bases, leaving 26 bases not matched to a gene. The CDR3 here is CASGLLRGPSPVKGAEEQYF. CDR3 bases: TGTGCTAGTGGTTTGCTCCGTGGACCTTCCCCCGTTAAGGGGGCGGAAGAGCAGTACTTC.